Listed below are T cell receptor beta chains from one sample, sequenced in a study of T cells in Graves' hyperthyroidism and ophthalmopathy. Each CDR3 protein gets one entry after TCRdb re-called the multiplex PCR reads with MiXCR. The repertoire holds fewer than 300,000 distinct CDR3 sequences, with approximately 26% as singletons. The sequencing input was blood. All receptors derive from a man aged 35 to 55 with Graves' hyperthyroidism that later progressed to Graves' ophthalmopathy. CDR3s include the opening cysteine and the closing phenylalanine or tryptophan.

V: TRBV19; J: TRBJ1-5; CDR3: CASSMGRTNNQPQHF
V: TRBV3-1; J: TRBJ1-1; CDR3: CASSQGQGESEAFF
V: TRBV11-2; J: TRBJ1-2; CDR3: CASSLWQGGYTF
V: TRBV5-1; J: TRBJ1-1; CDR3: CASSTTTIMNTEAFF
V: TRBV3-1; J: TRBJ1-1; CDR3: CASSQEDRDTEAFF
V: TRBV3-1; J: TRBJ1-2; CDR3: CASSQDPPLPIIYGYTF
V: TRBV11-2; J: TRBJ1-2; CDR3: CASSKNSGGGYTF
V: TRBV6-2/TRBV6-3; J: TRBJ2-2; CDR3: CASTHSGSSTGELFF
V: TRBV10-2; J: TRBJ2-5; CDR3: CASSESQRGGETQYF
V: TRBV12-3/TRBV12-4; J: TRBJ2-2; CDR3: CASSFKGTGELFF
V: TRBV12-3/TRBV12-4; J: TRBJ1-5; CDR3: CASSLGGGNQPQHF
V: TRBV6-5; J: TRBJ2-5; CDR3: CASSLPGQGGTQYF
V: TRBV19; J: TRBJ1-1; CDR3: CASSNGGFEAFF
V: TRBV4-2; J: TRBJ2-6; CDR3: CASTLERTGVSGANVLTF
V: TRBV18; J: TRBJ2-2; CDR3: CASESGELFF